One T cell receptor beta chain is described in this entry. Its antigen is not yet known. Base qualities are missing; no much larger clone stands one base away. These data come from a study of blood T cell repertoires in COVID-19 (dated by TCRdb to the early 2020s). Context from the whole study: Collaborator samples came from the United States, Italy and Spain and covered acute and convalescent phases of COVID-19. The prospective study material was composed of cDNA or gDNA derived from T cells, B-cell-depleted T cells, or PBMCs. Deeply sampled blood TCRbeta repertoires from subjects exposed to, actively infected with, or recovered from COVID-19 were included in the dataset. A freely available public database, intended as a resource for researchers studying the immune response to SARS-CoV-2, is where the repertoires were released. Samples were obtained from the ongoing ImmuneRACE study (first 160 participants) and from about 1,300 subjects provided by 6 global collaborators. The sample metadata nearly always contained a de-identified subject ID, COVID-19 status, age in years and sex. HLA class I and class II types, where available, came from metadata supplied by the sample provider rather than from assay-based typing. Study-wide conclusions, independent of this receptor: The amount of clinical and demographic metadata varied by source and participant and was provided uncurated.

The immunoSEQ Assay, a bias-controlled multiplex PCR, was used to amplify TCRbeta CDR3 regions from genomic DNA. The published analysis was carried out like this. The number of nucleated cells in each sample was estimated from the amplification of reference gene primers within the assay. To quantify the absolute abundance of each unique TCRbeta CDR3 rearrangement, sequence reads were collapsed and filtered. For each sample, productive Simpson clonality was calculated as the square root of Simpson's diversity index across productive rearrangements. The source is immuneACCESS, and TCRdb retained only in-frame sequences with V and J called. Part of the clones is not carried over; for the studies checked, unresolved V genes explain less than half of this, and the remainder is unexplained. V and J calls and clone size are given by that table; D and trimming were obtained from the DNA. The sample table lists 56,000 or so clones, about 88% of them with a count of one. Clones ranked in the top ten supply roughly 43% of the sample.

At one collaborating source in Seattle, patients were enrolled during active infection and were followed longitudinally through the course of disease. The collaborating institutions used their own protocols to collect whole blood in K2EDTA tubes. Collaborator samples were shipped for TCRbeta analysis as frozen whole blood, isolated PBMCs, or DNA extracted from either sample type. V ends up 2 bases short and J 4 bases short, with an unmatched junction base count of 4. Counted from cysteine to phenylalanine, this CDR3 has 14 amino acids. CDR3 DNA is the only sequence kept; it has 42 bases, read in frame from the first base. From the germline V gene, CDR1 is SGDLS and CDR2 is YYNGEE.

The chain links TRBV9 with TRBJ2-5; 8 bases in the junction line up with TRBD1. Sequencing was done on a sample of peripheral blood. This TCR was recovered from a woman aged 55-75 years with COVID-19, enrolled during active disease. CDR3 protein: CASSVRTGRETQYF. The nucleotide sequence reads TGTGCCAGCAGCGTTCGGACAGGGAGAGAGACCCAGTACTTC.